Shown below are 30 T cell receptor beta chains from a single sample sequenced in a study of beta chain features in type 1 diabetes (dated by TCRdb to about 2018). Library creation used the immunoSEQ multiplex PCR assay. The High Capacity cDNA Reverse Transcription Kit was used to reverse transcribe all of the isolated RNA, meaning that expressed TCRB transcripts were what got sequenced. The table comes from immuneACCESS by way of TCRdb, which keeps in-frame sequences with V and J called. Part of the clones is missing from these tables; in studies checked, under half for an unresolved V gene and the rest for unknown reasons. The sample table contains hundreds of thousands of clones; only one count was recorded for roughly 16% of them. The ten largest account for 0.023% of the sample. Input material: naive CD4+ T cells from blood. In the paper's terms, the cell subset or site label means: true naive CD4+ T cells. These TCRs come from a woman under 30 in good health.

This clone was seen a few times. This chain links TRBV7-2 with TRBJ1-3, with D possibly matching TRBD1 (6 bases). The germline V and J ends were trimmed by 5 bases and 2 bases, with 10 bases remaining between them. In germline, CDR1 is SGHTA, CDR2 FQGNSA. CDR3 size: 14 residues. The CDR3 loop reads CASSRQVAGNTIYF. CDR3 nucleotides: TGTGCCAGCAGCCGACAGGTAGCTGGAAACACCATATATTTT.

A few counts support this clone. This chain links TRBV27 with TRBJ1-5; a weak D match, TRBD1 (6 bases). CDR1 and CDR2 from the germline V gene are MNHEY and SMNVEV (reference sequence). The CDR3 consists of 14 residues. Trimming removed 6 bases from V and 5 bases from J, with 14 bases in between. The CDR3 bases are TGTGCCAGCAGCCAGAACCAGGGGCATCAGCCCCAGCATTTT. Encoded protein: CASSQNQGHQPQHF.

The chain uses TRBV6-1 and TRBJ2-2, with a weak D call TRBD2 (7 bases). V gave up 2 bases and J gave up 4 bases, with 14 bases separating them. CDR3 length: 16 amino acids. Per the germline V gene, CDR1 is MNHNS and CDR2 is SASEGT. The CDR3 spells CASSELGGRPTGELFF. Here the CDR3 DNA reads TGTGCCAGCAGTGAACTCGGGGGGCGCCCCACCGGGGAGCTGTTTTTT.

CDR3 sequence: CASSKPGPASGNTIYF. In DNA, the CDR3 is TGCGCCAGCAGCAAACCGGGACCGGCCTCTGGAAACACCATATATTTT. The chain has TRBV5-1 and TRBJ1-3; D is possibly TRBD1 (5 bases). This CDR3 is built from 16 residues. Germline V gene sequence: CDR1 SGHRS, CDR2 YFSETQ. The ends were cut back, 4 bases at V and 0 bases at J, with 14 bases in the middle.

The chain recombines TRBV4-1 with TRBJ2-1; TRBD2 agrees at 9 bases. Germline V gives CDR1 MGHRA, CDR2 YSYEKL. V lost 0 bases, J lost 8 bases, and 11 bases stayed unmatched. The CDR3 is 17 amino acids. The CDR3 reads CASSQDFPGLAVDEQFF. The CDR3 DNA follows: TGCGCCAGCAGCCAAGACTTCCCGGGACTAGCAGTCGATGAGCAGTTCTTC.

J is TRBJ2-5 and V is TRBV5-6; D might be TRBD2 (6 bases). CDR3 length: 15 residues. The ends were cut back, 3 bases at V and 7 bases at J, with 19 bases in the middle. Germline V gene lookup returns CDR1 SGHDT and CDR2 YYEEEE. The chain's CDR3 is CASSSQAGSLGTQYF. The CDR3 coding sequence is TGTGCCAGCAGCTCCCAGGCGGGGTCTTTAGGGACCCAGTACTTC.

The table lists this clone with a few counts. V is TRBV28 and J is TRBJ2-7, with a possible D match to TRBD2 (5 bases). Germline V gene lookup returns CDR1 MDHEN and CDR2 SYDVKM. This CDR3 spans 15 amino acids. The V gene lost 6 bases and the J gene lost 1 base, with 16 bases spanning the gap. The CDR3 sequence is CASSLNYGGSYEQYF. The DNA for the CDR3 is TGTGCCAGCAGCCTCAACTATGGAGGATCCTACGAGCAGTACTTC.

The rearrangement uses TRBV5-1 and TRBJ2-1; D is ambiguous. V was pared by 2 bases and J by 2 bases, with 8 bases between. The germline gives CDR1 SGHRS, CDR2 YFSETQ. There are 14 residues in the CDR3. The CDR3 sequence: CASSFDTTYNEQFF. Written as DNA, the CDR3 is TGCGCCAGCAGCTTCGATACAACCTACAATGAGCAGTTCTTC.

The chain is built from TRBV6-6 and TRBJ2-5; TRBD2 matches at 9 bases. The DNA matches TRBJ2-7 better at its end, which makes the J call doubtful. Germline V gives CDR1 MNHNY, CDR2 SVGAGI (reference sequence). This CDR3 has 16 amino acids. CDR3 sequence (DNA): TGTGCCAGCAGTTACTTTGTAGCGGGAGTTTCCTACGAGCAGTACTTC. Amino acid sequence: CASSYFVAGVSYEQYF.

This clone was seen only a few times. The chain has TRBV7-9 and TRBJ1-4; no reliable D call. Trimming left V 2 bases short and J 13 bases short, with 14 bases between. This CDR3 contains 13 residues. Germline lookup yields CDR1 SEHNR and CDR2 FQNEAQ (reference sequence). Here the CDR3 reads CASSLQRADGLFF. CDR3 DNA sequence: TGTGCCAGCAGCTTACAGAGGGCGGACGGACTGTTTTTT.

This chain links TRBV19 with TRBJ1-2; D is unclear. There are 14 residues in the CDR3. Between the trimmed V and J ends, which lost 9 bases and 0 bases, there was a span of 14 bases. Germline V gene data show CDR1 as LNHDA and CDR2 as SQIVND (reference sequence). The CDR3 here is CASRRLRSNYGYTF. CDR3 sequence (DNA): TGTGCCAGCCGTCGCTTGCGGTCTAACTATGGCTACACCTTC. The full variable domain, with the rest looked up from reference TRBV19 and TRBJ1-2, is DGGITQSPKYLFRKEGQNVTLSCEQNLNHDAMYWYRQDPGQGLRLIYYSQIVNDFQKGDIAEGYSVSREKKESFPLTVTSAQKNPTAFYLCASRRLRSNYGYTFGSGTRLTVV.

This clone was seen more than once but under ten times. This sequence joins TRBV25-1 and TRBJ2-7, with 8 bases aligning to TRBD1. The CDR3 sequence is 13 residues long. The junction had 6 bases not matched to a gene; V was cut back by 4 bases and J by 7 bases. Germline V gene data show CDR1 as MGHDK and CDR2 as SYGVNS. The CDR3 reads CASSAGRGREQYF. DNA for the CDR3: TGTGCCAGCAGTGCCGGCAGGGGGCGAGAGCAGTACTTC.

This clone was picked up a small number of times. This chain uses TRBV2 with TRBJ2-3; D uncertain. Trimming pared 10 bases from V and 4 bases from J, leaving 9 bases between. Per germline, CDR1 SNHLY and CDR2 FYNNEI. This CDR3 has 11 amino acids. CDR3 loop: CATNWADTQYF. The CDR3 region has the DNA TGTGCCACCAATTGGGCAGATACGCAGTATTTT.

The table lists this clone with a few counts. In DNA, the CDR3 is TGTGCCAGCAGCTTTGAAGGGGGCTACGAGCAGTACTTC. This translates into CASSFEGGYEQYF. The chain joins TRBV7-2 to TRBJ2-7; perhaps TRBD1 as D (6 bases). Trimming cost V 3 bases and J 3 bases, with 9 bases left between them. The CDR3 spans 13 residues. Germline V gene data show CDR1 as SGHTA and CDR2 as FQGNSA. Full variable domain (rest looked up from reference TRBV7-2 and TRBJ2-7): GAGVSQSPSNKVTEKGKDVELRCDPISGHTALYWYRQSLGQGLEFLIYFQGNSAPDKSGLPSDRFSAERTGGSVSTLTIQRTQQEDSAVYLCASSFEGGYEQYFGPGTRLTVT.

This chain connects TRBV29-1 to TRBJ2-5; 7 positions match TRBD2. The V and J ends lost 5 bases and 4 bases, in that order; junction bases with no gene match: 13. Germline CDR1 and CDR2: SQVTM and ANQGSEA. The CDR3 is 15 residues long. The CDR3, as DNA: TGCAGCGTTCGCGGCCGCGGGAGTATGGGAGAGACCCAGTACTTC. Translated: CSVRGRGSMGETQYF.

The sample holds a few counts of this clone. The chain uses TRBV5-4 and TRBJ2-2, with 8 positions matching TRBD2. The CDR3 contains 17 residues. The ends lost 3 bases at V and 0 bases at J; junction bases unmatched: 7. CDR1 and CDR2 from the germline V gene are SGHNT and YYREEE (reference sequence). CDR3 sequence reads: CASSSLFSGTNTGELFF. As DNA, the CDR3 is TGTGCCAGCAGCTCACTCTTTAGCGGGACGAACACCGGGGAGCTGTTTTTT.

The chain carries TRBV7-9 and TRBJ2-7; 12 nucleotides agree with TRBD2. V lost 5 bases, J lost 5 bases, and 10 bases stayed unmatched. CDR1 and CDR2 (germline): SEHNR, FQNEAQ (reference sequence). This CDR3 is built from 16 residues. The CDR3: CASSARTSGMRDEQYF. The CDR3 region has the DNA TGTGCCAGCAGCGCACGGACTAGCGGGATGAGGGACGAGCAGTACTTC. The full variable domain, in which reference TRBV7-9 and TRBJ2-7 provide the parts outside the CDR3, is DTGVSQNPRHKITKRGQNVTFRCDPISEHNRLYWYRQTLGQGPEFLTYFQNEAQLEKSRLLSDRFSAERPKGSFSTLEIQRTEQGDSAMYLCASSARTSGMRDEQYFGPGTRLTVT.

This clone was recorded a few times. Here the CDR3 reads CATNRDRVMNTEAFF. The CDR3 DNA reads TGTGCCACCAACCGGGACAGGGTTATGAACACTGAAGCTTTCTTT. The chain is built from TRBV2 and TRBJ1-1; 9 positions agree with TRBD1. Germline V gene data show CDR1 as SNHLY and CDR2 as FYNNEI. J was trimmed by 0 bases and V by 10 bases; bases with no gene match: 9. The CDR3 has 15 amino acids. The full variable domain, completed using reference TRBV2 and TRBJ1-1, is EPEVTQTPSHQVTQMGQEVILRCVPISNHLYFYWYRQILGQKVEFLVSFYNNEISEKSEIFDDQFSVERPDGSNFTLKIRSTKLEDSAMYFCATNRDRVMNTEAFFGQGTRLTVV.

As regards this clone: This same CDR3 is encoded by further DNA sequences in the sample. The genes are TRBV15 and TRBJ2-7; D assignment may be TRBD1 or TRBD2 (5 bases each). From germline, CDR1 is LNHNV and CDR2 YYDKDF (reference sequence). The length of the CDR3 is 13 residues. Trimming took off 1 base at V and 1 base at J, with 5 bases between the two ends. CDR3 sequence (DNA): TGTGCCACCAGCAGAGGGGGGTCCTACGAGCAGTACTTC. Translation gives CATSRGGSYEQYF.

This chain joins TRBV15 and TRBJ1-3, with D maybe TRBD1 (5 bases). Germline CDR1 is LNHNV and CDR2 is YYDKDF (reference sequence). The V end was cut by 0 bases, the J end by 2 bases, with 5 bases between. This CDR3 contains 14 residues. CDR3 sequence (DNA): TGTGCCACCAGCAGAGACAGGGCTGGAAACACCATATATTTT. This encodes CATSRDRAGNTIYF.

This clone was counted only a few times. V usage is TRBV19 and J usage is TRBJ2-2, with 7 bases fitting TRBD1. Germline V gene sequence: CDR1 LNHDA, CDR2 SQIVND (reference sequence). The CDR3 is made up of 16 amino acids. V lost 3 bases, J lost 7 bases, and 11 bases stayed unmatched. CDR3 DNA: TGTGCCAGTAGTATCGAGACAGGGCGACCCCACGGGGAGCTGTTTTTT. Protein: CASSIETGRPHGELFF.

CDR3 nucleotide sequence: TGTGCCAGCAGCCAAGACGCTGCAAACGGAAAACTGTTTTTT. This sequence encodes CASSQDAANGKLFF. The rearrangement links TRBV4-2 to TRBJ1-4; D is ambiguous. The CDR3 runs 14 residues. V was pared by 0 bases and J by 10 bases, with 12 bases between. Germline V lookup: CDR1 LGHNA, CDR2 YNFKEQ.

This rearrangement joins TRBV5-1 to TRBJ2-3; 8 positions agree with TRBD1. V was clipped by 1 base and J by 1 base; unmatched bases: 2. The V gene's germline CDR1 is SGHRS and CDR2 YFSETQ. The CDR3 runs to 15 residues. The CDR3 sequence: CASSLSDRGTDTQYF. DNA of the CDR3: TGCGCCAGCAGCTTGTCGGACAGGGGCACAGATACGCAGTATTTT.

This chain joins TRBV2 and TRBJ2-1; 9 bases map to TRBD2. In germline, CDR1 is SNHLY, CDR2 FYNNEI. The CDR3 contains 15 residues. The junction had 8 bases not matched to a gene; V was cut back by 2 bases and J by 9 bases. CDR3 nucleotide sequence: TGTGCCAGCAGTGAACGTCTAGCGGGGATGGGTGAGCAGTTCTTC. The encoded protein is CASSERLAGMGEQFF.

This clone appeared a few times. CDR3 loop: CASSLAGYGYEQYF. The CDR3 DNA sequence: TGTGCCAGCAGTCTAGCGGGATACGGCTACGAGCAGTACTTC. The chain couples TRBV28 to TRBJ2-7; 9 bases match TRBD2. The CDR3 consists of 14 residues. From germline, CDR1 is MDHEN and CDR2 SYDVKM. Trimming at V came to 5 bases and at J to 3 bases, leaving 5 bases not matched to a gene.

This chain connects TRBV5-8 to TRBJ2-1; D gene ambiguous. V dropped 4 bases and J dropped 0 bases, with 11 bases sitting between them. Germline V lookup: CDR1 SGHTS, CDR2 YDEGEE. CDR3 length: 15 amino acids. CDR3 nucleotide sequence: TGTGCCAGCAGCGGGGTCCGTAGCTCCTACAATGAGCAGTTCTTC. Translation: CASSGVRSSYNEQFF.

The CDR3 loop reads CASSSTGRQPQHF. For the CDR3, the DNA is TGTGCCAGCAGTAGTACAGGGAGGCAGCCCCAGCATTTT. The chain combines TRBV28 with TRBJ1-5, with D tentatively TRBD1 (6 bases). The CDR3 runs 13 residues. With 5 bases removed from V and 7 bases from J, the gap between germline ends came to 12 bases. Germline loops: CDR1 MDHEN, CDR2 SYDVKM. Supplemented by reference TRBV28 and TRBJ1-5, the full variable domain reads DVKVTQSSRYLVKRTGEKVFLECVQDMDHENMFWYRQDPGLGLRLIYFSYDVKMKEKGDIPEGYSVSREKKERFSLILESASTNQTSMYLCASSSTGRQPQHFGDGTRLSIL.

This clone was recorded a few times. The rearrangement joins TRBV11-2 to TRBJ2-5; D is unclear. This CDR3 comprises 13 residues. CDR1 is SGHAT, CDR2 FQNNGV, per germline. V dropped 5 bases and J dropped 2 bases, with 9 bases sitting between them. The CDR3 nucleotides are TGTGCCAGCAGCGGTTCAGTACAAGAGACCCAGTACTTC. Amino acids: CASSGSVQETQYF.

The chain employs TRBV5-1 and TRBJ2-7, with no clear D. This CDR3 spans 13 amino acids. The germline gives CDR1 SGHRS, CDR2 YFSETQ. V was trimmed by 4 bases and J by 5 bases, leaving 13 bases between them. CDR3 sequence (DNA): TGCGCCAGCAGCGTGGGGATTCAAAACGAGCAGTACTTC. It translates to CASSVGIQNEQYF.

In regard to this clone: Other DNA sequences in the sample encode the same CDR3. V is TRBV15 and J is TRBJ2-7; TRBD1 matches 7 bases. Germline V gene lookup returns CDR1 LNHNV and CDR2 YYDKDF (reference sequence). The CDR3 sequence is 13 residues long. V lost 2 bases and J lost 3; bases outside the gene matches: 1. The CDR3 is CATSRQGVYEQYF. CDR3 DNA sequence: TGTGCCACCAGCAGACAGGGGGTCTACGAGCAGTACTTC.